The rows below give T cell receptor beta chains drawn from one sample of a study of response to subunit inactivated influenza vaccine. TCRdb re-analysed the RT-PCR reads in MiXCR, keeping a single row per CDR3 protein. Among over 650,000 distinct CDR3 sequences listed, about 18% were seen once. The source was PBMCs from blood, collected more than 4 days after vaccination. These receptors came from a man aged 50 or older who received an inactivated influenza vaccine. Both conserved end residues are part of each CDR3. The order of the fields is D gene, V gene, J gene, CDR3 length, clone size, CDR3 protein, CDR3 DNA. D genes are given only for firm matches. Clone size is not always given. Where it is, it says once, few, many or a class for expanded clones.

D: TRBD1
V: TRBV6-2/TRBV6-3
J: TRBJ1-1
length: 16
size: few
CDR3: CASSYGTGGLRTEAFF
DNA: TGTGCCAGCAGTTACGGGACAGGGGGCTTGAGAACTGAAGCTTTCTTT

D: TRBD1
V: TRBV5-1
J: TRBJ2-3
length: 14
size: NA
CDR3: CASSVGQFGDTQYF
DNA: TGCGCCAGCAGCGTGGGACAGTTCGGGGATACGCAGTATTTT

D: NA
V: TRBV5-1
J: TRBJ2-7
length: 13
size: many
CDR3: CASSPGHPYEQYF
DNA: TGTGCCAGCAGTCCGGGACATCCCTACGAGCAGTACTTC

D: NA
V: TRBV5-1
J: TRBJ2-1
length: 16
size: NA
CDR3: CASSSETGSSYNEQFF
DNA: TGCGCCAGCAGCTCGGAGACTGGGAGCTCCTACAATGAGCAGTTCTTC

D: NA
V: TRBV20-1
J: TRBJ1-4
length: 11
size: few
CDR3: CSAPGYEKLFF
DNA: TGCAGTGCACCAGGTTATGAAAAACTGTTTTTT

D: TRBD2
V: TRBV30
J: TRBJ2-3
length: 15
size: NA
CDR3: CAWTLRGGLGDTQYF
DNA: TGTGCCTGGACCCTGCGGGGGGGCCTGGGAGATACGCAGTATTTT

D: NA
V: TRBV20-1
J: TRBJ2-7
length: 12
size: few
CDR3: CSARGTGYEQYF
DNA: TGCAGTGCTAGAGGGACGGGTTACGAGCAGTACTTC

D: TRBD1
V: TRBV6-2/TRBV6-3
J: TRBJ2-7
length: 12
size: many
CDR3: CAGGQGSYEQYF
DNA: TGTGCCGGCGGACAGGGTTCTTACGAGCAGTACTTC

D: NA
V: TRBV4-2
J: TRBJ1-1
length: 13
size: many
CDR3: CASSQDYNTEAFF
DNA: TGTGCCAGCAGCCAAGATTACAACACTGAAGCTTTCTTT

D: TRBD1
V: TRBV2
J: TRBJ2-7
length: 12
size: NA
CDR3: CASRPQGAERYF
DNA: TGTGCCAGCAGACCACAGGGGGCCGAGCGGTACTTC

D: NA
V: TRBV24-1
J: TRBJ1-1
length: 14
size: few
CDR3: CATSDSLGDTEAFF
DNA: TGTGCCACCAGTGATTCCCTGGGGGACACTGAAGCTTTCTTT

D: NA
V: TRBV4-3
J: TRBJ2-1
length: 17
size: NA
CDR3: CASSPDHAGSSYNEQFF
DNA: TGCGCCAGCAGCCCGGACCATGCCGGGAGCTCCTACAATGAGCAGTTCTTC

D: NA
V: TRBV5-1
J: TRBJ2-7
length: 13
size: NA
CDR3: CASSTPMGNEQYF
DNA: TGCGCCAGCAGCACCCCGATGGGGAACGAGCAGTACTTC

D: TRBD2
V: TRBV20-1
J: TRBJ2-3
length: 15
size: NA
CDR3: CSAGLAGGPWDTQYF
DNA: TGCAGTGCAGGACTAGCGGGAGGGCCGTGGGATACGCAGTATTTT

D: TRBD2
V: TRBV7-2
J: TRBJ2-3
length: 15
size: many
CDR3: CASSSTSGGTDTQYF
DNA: TGTGCCAGCAGCTCGACTAGCGGGGGCACAGATACGCAGTATTTT

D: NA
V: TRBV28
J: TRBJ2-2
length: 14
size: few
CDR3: CAITAPRLAGELFF
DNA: TGTGCCATCACTGCCCCCAGACTCGCCGGGGAGCTGTTTTTT

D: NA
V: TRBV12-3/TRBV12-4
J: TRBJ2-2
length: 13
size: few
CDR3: CASRHDHPGELFF
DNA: TGTGCCAGCAGGCATGATCACCCCGGGGAGCTGTTTTTT

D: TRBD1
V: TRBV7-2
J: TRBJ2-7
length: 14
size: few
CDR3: CASSSRTGNTEQYF
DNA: TGTGCCAGCAGCTCTCGGACAGGGAATACCGAGCAGTACTTC

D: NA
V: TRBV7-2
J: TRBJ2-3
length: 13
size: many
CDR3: CASSFSVADTQYF
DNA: TGTGCCAGCAGCTTTTCCGTTGCAGATACGCAGTATTTT

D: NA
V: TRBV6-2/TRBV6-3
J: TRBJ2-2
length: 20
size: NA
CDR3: CASSYSPPGLGLGGTGELFF
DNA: TGTGCCAGCAGTTACTCCCCCCCCGGGCTTGGGCTGGGGGGCACCGGGGAGCTGTTTTTT

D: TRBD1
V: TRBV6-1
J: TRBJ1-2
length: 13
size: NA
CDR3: CASSRQGPYGYTF
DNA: TGTGCCAGCAGTCGACAGGGGCCTTATGGCTACACCTTC

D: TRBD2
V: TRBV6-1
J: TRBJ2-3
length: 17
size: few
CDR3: CASSRLGLAGGTDTQYF
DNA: TGTGCCAGCAGCAGACTCGGACTAGCGGGAGGAACAGATACGCAGTATTTT

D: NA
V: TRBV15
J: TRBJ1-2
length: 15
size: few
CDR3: CATSRDQGRTSGYTF
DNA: TGTGCCACCAGCAGAGATCAAGGACGGACTAGTGGCTACACCTTC

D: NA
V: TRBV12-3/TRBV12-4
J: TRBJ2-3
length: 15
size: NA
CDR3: CASSWAGDSTDTQYF
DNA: TGTGCCAGCAGTTGGGCAGGGGATAGCACAGATACGCAGTATTTT

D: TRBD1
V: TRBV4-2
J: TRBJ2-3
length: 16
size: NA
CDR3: CASSHDPGQGSDTQYF
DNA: TGTGCCAGCAGCCACGACCCGGGACAGGGTTCAGATACGCAGTATTTT

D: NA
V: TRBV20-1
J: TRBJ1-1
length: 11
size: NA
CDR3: CSAGGPTEAFF
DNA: TGCAGTGCTGGGGGACCCACTGAAGCTTTCTTT

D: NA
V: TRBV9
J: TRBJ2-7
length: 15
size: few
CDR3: CASSKREGSAHEQYF
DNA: TGTGCCAGCAGCAAACGCGAGGGGTCGGCCCACGAGCAGTACTTC

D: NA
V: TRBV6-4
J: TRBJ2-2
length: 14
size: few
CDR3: CASREDRNTGELFF
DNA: TGTGCCAGCAGGGAAGACAGAAACACCGGGGAGCTGTTTTTT

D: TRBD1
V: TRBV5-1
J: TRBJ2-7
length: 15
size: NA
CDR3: CASSPSTGSSYEQYF
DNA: TGCGCCAGCAGCCCATCGACAGGGTCCTCCTACGAGCAGTACTTC

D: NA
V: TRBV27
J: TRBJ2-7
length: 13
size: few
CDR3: CASSLTPFYEQYF
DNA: TGTGCCAGCAGCCTAACTCCCTTCTACGAGCAGTACTTC

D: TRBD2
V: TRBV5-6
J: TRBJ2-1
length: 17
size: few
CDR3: CASSSKGLAGKGNEQFF
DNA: TGTGCCAGCAGCTCCAAGGGACTAGCGGGAAAAGGGAATGAGCAGTTCTTC

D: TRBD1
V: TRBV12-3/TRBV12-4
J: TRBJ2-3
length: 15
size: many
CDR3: CASSLGIQGTDTQYF
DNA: TGTGCCAGCAGTTTAGGTATACAGGGGACAGATACGCAGTATTTT

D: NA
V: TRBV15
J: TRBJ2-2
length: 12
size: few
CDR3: CATSRTTGELFF
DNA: TGTGCCACCAGCAGAACCACCGGGGAGCTGTTTTTT

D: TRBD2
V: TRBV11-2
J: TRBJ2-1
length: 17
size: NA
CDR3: CASSLESSGVWVNEQFF
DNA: TGTGCCAGCAGCTTAGAGTCTAGCGGGGTGTGGGTCAATGAGCAGTTCTTC

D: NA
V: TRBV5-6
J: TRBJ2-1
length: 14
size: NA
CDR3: CASSLWEAYNEQFF
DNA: TGTGCCAGCAGCTTGTGGGAGGCCTACAATGAGCAGTTCTTC

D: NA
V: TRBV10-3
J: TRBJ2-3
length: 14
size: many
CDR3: CAISDGGSGDTQYF
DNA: TGTGCCATCAGTGACGGGGGCTCAGGGGATACGCAGTATTTT

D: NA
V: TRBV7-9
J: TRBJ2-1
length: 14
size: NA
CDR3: CASSLGPQGSEQFF
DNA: TGTGCCAGCAGCTTAGGTCCTCAAGGGAGTGAGCAGTTCTTC

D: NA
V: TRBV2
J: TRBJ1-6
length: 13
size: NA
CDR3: CASRLSDLSPLHF
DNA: TGTGCCAGCAGGCTTAGTGATCTTTCACCCCTCCACTTT

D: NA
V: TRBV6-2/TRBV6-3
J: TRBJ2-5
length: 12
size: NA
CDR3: CASSYFGQTQYF
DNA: TGTGCCAGCAGTTACTTTGGACAGACCCAGTACTTC

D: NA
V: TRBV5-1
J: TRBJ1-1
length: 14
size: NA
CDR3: CASSAQDTDTEAFF
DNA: TGCGCCAGCAGCGCCCAGGACACGGACACTGAAGCTTTCTTT

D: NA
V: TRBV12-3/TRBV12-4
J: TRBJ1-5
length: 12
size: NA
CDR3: CASREPDRPQHF
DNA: TGTGCCAGCAGGGAACCCGATCGGCCCCAGCATTTT

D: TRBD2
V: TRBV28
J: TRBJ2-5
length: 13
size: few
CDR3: CASRWGGSETQYF
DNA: TGTGCCAGCAGGTGGGGGGGGTCAGAGACCCAGTACTTC

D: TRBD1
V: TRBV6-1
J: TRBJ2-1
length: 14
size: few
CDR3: CASQGQGPLGEQFF
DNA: TGTGCCAGCCAGGGACAGGGCCCCTTGGGTGAGCAGTTCTTC

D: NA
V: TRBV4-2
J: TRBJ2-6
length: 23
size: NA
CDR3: CASSPVVHPGQVGTNSGANVLTF
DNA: TGTGCCAGCAGCCCAGTTGTTCACCCGGGACAAGTCGGGACAAACTCTGGGGCCAACGTCCTGACTTTC

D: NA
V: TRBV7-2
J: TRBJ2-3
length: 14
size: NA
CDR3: CASSAREKSDTQYF
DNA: TGTGCCAGCAGCGCCCGCGAGAAGTCCGATACGCAGTATTTT

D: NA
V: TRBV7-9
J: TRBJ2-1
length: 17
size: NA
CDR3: CASSLFSWRSSYNEQFF
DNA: TGTGCCAGCAGCTTGTTTAGCTGGCGGAGTTCCTACAATGAGCAGTTCTTC

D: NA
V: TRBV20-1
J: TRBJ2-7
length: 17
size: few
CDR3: CSARDWRSSGAFYEQYF
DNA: TGCAGTGCTAGAGATTGGAGGTCTTCAGGAGCCTTCTACGAGCAGTACTTC

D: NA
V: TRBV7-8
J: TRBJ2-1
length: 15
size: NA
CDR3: CASSYHVGVDNEQFF
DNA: TGTGCCAGCAGCTACCACGTGGGTGTCGACAATGAGCAGTTCTTC

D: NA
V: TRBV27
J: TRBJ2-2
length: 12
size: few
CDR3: CASTSWAGELFF
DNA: TGTGCCAGCACCTCCTGGGCCGGGGAGCTGTTTTTT

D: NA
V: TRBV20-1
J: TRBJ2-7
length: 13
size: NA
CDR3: CSARTGPSYEQYF
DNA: TGCAGTGCTAGAACAGGGCCCTCCTACGAGCAGTACTTC

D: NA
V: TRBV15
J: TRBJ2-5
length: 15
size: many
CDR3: CATSRDESRGETQYF
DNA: TGTGCCACCAGCAGAGATGAGAGCAGGGGAGAGACCCAGTACTTC

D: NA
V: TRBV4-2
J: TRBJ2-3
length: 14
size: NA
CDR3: CASSPGGPGGTQYF
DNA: TGTGCCAGCAGCCCCGGGGGGCCAGGGGGTACGCAGTATTTT

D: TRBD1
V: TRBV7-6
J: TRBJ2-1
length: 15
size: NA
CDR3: CASSSTGVPYNEQFF
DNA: TGTGCCAGCAGCTCGACAGGGGTACCTTACAATGAGCAGTTCTTC

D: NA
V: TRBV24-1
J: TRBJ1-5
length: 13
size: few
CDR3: CATSGLGGQPQLF
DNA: TGTGCCACCAGTGGGTTGGGTGGACAGCCCCAGCTTTTT